One sample yielded the 25 T cell receptor beta chains listed below, sequenced in a study of T-cell memory formation after mild COVID-19. Via MiXCR, TCRdb re-called the 5' RACE reads, giving one row per CDR3 protein. Of more than 350,000 distinct CDR3 sequences in the sample, around a fifth were seen once. The sample was PBMCs or a T cell subset sorted from them (not recorded which). These TCRs come from an adult woman who had mild COVID-19 (a few samples of this study predate the infection). Cell type and time point are not known.

This clonotype showed up just a few times. This chain links TRBV21-1 with TRBJ2-7; the table's D call TRBD1 went unverified against the DNA. TRBV21-1 corresponds to a pseudogene. The CDR3 loop spans 16 amino acids. CDR3 coding DNA: TGTGCCAGCAGCAAGTTCGGAGACAGGGAACCCTACGAGCAGTACTTC. The encoded protein is CASSKFGDREPYEQYF.

This clonotype showed up just a few times. The chain has TRBV4-3 and TRBJ2-1; D is ambiguous. Germline V gives CDR1 LGHNA, CDR2 YSLEER. The CDR3 is made up of 17 amino acids. V shed 0 bases and J shed 6 bases, with 18 bases lying between them. The CDR3 nucleotides are TGCGCCAGCAGCCAAGATATCCCAGGCAGTCCTGTCAATGAGCAGTTCTTC. Protein sequence: CASSQDIPGSPVNEQFF.

The gene calls are TRBV5-5 and TRBJ2-5; D remains unclear. CDR1 and CDR2 from the germline V gene are SGHKS and YYEKEE (reference sequence). The CDR3 length is 16 residues. Deletions cut 0 bases from V and 4 bases from J, with 16 bases between. The chain's CDR3 is CASSLASWIVGETQYF. CDR3 DNA: TGTGCCAGCAGCTTGGCCTCCTGGATTGTCGGAGAGACCCAGTACTTC.

This clonotype has more than one count but fewer than ten. The rearrangement joins TRBV5-6 to TRBJ2-3, with unresolved D. V was shortened by 3 bases and J by 2 bases, with 16 bases between the two germline ends. The CDR3 loop spans 16 amino acids. Germline lookup yields CDR1 SGHDT and CDR2 YYEEEE. CDR3 nucleotides: TGTGCCAGCAGCTATGTCGAGGTCTCACCCACAGATACGCAGTATTTT. Translating it yields CASSYVEVSPTDTQYF. Variable domain in full (rest from reference TRBV5-6 and TRBJ2-3): DAGVTQSPTHLIKTRGQQVTLRCSPKSGHDTVSWYQQALGQGPQFIFQYYEEEERQRGNFPDRFSGHQFPNYSSELNVNALLLGDSALYLCASSYVEVSPTDTQYFGPGTRLTVL.

The chain recombines TRBV12-3 or TRBV12-4 with TRBJ1-1; D possibly corresponds to TRBD1 (5 bases). With 2 bases removed from V and 1 base from J, the gap between germline ends came to 8 bases. The CDR3 contains 14 residues. CDR3 sequence: CASSLLDRNTEAFF. Written as DNA, the CDR3 is TGTGCCAGCAGTTTATTAGACAGGAACACTGAAGCTTTCTTT.

In this sample, this clonotype turned up a few times. V usage is TRBV5-1 and J usage is TRBJ2-3; 13 nucleotides align to TRBD2. CDR1 is SGHRS, CDR2 YFSETQ, per germline. The CDR3 contains 16 residues. Trimming removed 4 bases from V and 3 bases from J; junction bases left unmatched: 5. CDR3: CASSMGLAGITDTQYF. CDR3 DNA: TGCGCCAGCAGCATGGGACTAGCGGGGATTACAGATACGCAGTATTTT.

This clonotype was seen only a few times. V usage is TRBV5-5 and J usage is TRBJ1-2; TRBD1 is a possible D gene (6 bases). The CDR3 runs 14 residues. V gave up 4 bases and J gave up 3 bases, with 13 bases separating them. CDR1 and CDR2 (germline): SGHKS, YYEKEE (reference sequence). The CDR3 bases are TGTGCCAGCAGCAGAACAGGGTCCCACTATGGCTACACCTTC. Protein product: CASSRTGSHYGYTF.

The gene calls are TRBV25-1 and TRBJ2-1; D is tentatively TRBD1 or TRBD2 (5 bases each). The CDR3 runs 10 residues. Germline assignment: CDR1 MGHDK and CDR2 SYGVNS. V gave up 7 bases and J gave up 8 bases, with 6 bases separating them. This CDR3 reads CASMGDEQFF. The CDR3 DNA reads TGTGCCAGCATGGGGGATGAGCAGTTCTTC.

In this sample, this clonotype turned up many times. This chain uses TRBV7-3 with TRBJ1-1, with 7 bases matching TRBD1. The CDR3 length is 14 residues. Per the germline V gene, CDR1 is SGHTA and CDR2 is FQGTGA. V trimming: 5 bases; J trimming: 1 base; junction bases outside the gene matches: 4. This CDR3 reads CASSQTGRNTEAFF. In DNA, the CDR3 is TGTGCCAGCAGCCAGACAGGGAGGAACACTGAAGCTTTCTTT. Full variable domain (outside the CDR3, taken from reference TRBV7-3 and TRBJ1-1): GAGVSQTPSNKVTEKGKYVELRCDPISGHTALYWYRQSLGQGPEFLIYFQGTGAADDSGLPNDRFFAVRPEGSVSTLKIQRTERGDSAVYLCASSQTGRNTEAFFGQGTRLTVV.

This clonotype has at least ten counts. The chain employs TRBV5-1 and TRBJ2-7, with 7 bases matching TRBD1. Germline CDR1 reads SGHRS; CDR2 reads YFSETQ. The length of the CDR3 is 15 residues. V dropped 4 bases and J dropped 4; count of bases not matched to a gene: 11. The CDR3 bases are TGCGCCAGCAGCCTAGCAGGGGGACGGCTTTACGAGCAGTACTTC. This encodes CASSLAGGRLYEQYF.

V and J are TRBV4-3 and TRBJ2-3, with 7 bases matching TRBD2. Germline V gene lookup returns CDR1 LGHNA and CDR2 YSLEER. The V and J ends lost 2 bases and 3 bases, in that order; junction bases with no gene match: 5. The length of the CDR3 is 15 residues. In DNA form, the CDR3 reads TGCGCCAGCAGCCAATGGGGGGGTTGGACAGATACGCAGTATTTT. Protein sequence: CASSQWGGWTDTQYF.

The V call is TRBV7-9, the J call TRBJ1-5; a weak D match, TRBD1 (5 bases). Trimming took off 1 base at V and 7 bases at J, with 11 bases between the two ends. This CDR3 comprises 14 residues. Germline V gives CDR1 SEHNR, CDR2 FQNEAQ (reference sequence). The CDR3 spells CASSLGVGTQPQHF. The CDR3 bases are TGTGCCAGCAGCTTAGGCGTGGGGACCCAGCCCCAGCATTTT. Based on the CDR3 plus reference TRBV7-9 and TRBJ1-5, the full variable domain is DTGVSQNPRHKITKRGQNVTFRCDPISEHNRLYWYRQTLGQGPEFLTYFQNEAQLEKSRLLSDRFSAERPKGSFSTLEIQRTEQGDSAMYLCASSLGVGTQPQHFGDGTRLSIL.

V and J are TRBV6-2 or TRBV6-3 and TRBJ2-7; 11 bases are shared with TRBD2. Unmatched junction bases numbered 4, after V lost 6 bases and J lost 6 bases. CDR1 and CDR2 from the germline V gene are MNHEY and SVGEGT. This CDR3 contains 13 residues. This CDR3 is CASRGTSGGEQYF. The CDR3 nucleotides are TGTGCCAGCAGAGGGACTAGCGGTGGCGAGCAGTACTTC.

This clonotype appeared a few times. CDR3 nucleotides: TGTGCCAGTACCGCACGCAGACAGTGGGGCATCACTGAAGCTTTCTTT. This sequence encodes CASTARRQWGITEAFF. The chain links TRBV19 to TRBJ1-1; D possibly corresponds to TRBD1 (5 bases). The length of the CDR3 is 16 residues. The V and J ends lost 7 bases and 4 bases respectively, with 22 bases between them. Per the germline V gene, CDR1 is LNHDA and CDR2 is SQIVND (reference sequence).

This chain joins TRBV7-8 and TRBJ2-1; TRBD2 aligns across 10 bases. Germline V gene sequence: CDR1 SGHVS, CDR2 FQNEAQ. The CDR3 is 16 residues long. The junction had 14 bases not matched to a gene; V was cut back by 5 bases and J by 10 bases. CDR3 sequence (DNA): TGTGCCAGCAGCCCTTGGCCTAGCGGGAGTACGGACGAGCAGTTCTTC. Its translation is CASSPWPSGSTDEQFF.

This clonotype has a handful of counts. The rearrangement uses TRBV7-8 and TRBJ1-4; D may be TRBD1 (6 bases). The CDR3 spans 16 residues. With 5 bases removed from V and 8 bases from J, the gap between germline ends came to 21 bases. Germline V lookup: CDR1 SGHVS, CDR2 FQNEAQ. This CDR3 reads CASSPLHREGDEKLFF. The CDR3 DNA reads TGTGCCAGCAGCCCACTCCACAGGGAGGGGGACGAAAAACTGTTTTTT.

The V and J genes are TRBV29-1 and TRBJ2-1; 7 bases agree with TRBD1. Germline-derived CDR1 and CDR2 are SQVTM and ANQGSEA. Germline trimming cut 4 bases from V and 6 bases from J; bases unmatched to any gene: 15. This CDR3 is 16 amino acids long. The CDR3 loop is CSVAGTVQSFTNEQFF. The CDR3 DNA is TGCAGCGTTGCCGGGACAGTACAATCCTTCACCAATGAGCAGTTCTTC.

This clonotype was counted many times. This rearrangement joins TRBV10-3 to TRBJ2-7; TRBD1 matches 7 bases. Germline-derived CDR1 and CDR2 are ENHRY and SYGVKD. The J segment lost 5 bases and the V segment lost 6 bases, leaving 7 bases of the junction unmatched. The CDR3 totals 13 residues. The CDR3 loop is CAIRRDSPHEQYF. CDR3 nucleotide sequence: TGTGCCATCAGGAGGGACAGCCCCCACGAGCAGTACTTC.

The sample holds a few counts of this clonotype. The chain is built from TRBV5-1 and TRBJ2-1, with D possibly TRBD2 on 6 matching bases. The V and J ends lost 4 bases and 6 bases respectively, with 11 bases between them. There are 13 residues in the CDR3. Germline V CDR1 and CDR2: SGHRS, YFSETQ. The CDR3 coding sequence is TGCGCCAGCAGCGTTGGGGGGAGCAATGAGCAGTTCTTC. As protein: CASSVGGSNEQFF.

Only a few counts were recorded for this clonotype. The chain is built from TRBV19 and TRBJ1-2, with D uncertain. From germline, CDR1 is LNHDA and CDR2 SQIVND (reference sequence). Trimming removed 1 base at V and 2 bases at J, with 5 bases between. This CDR3 region has 13 residues. The CDR3 nucleotides are TGTGCCAGTAGTATAGCGGGGAACTATGGCTACACCTTC. Its translation: CASSIAGNYGYTF. The full variable domain, its missing parts supplied by reference TRBV19 and TRBJ1-2, is DGGITQSPKYLFRKEGQNVTLSCEQNLNHDAMYWYRQDPGQGLRLIYYSQIVNDFQKGDIAEGYSVSREKKESFPLTVTSAQKNPTAFYLCASSIAGNYGYTFGSGTRLTVV.

This chain links TRBV19 with TRBJ2-7; D is perhaps TRBD1 or TRBD2 (7 bases each). This CDR3 comprises 16 residues. V lost 5 bases and J 2 bases, leaving 19 bases between the germline ends. Looked up from germline, CDR1 is LNHDA and CDR2 is SQIVND (reference sequence). Here the CDR3 reads CASSYWGGTAAYEQYF. The CDR3 region has the DNA TGTGCCAGTAGTTACTGGGGGGGGACAGCGGCCTACGAGCAGTACTTC.

This chain joins TRBV20-1 and TRBJ2-1; 8 bases align to TRBD1. The CDR3 is 14 residues long. The V and J ends lost 2 bases and 8 bases, in that order; junction bases with no gene match: 8. Germline V lookup: CDR1 DFQATT, CDR2 SNEGSKA (reference sequence). Written as DNA, the CDR3 is TGCAGTGCTAGACCTCCGGACAGGGTGCATGAGCAGTTCTTC. Its translation: CSARPPDRVHEQFF.

The DNA of the CDR3 is TGTGCCAGCAGCTTAGCGGACAGAAGCACAGATACGCAGTATTTT. Its protein is CASSLADRSTDTQYF. V and J are TRBV7-6 and TRBJ2-3, with D perhaps TRBD1 (6 bases). V was pared by 0 bases and J by 0 bases, with 7 bases between. Germline CDR1 is SGHVS and CDR2 is FNYEAQ. This CDR3 is 15 amino acids long. The whole variable domain, remainder taken from reference TRBV7-6 and TRBJ2-3, is GAGVSQSPRYKVTKRGQDVALRCDPISGHVSLYWYRQALGQGPEFLTYFNYEAQQDKSGLPNDRFSAERPEGSISTLTIQRTEQRDSAMYRCASSLADRSTDTQYFGPGTRLTVL.

The chain uses TRBV6-5 and TRBJ1-4; maybe TRBD1 (6 bases). This CDR3 has 14 residues. The V gene's germline CDR1 is MNHEY and CDR2 SVGAGI. Trimming shortened V by 0 bases and J by 8 bases, and 10 bases separated the two germline ends. CDR3 loop: CASSYSGGREKLFF. CDR3 in DNA: TGTGCCAGCAGTTACTCTGGGGGCAGGGAAAAACTGTTTTTT.

About this clonotype: At one end the junction does not follow the germline gene, possibly because of a read error. This chain uses TRBV6-2 or TRBV6-3 with TRBJ2-7, with TRBD1 matching over 7 bases. The CDR3 has 12 amino acids. The V gene's germline CDR1 is MNHEY and CDR2 SVGEGT. In nucleotides, the CDR3 is TGTGCCAGCAGTTCCTCGACAGGGTTGCAAGACTTC. Its protein product is CASSSSTGLQDF.